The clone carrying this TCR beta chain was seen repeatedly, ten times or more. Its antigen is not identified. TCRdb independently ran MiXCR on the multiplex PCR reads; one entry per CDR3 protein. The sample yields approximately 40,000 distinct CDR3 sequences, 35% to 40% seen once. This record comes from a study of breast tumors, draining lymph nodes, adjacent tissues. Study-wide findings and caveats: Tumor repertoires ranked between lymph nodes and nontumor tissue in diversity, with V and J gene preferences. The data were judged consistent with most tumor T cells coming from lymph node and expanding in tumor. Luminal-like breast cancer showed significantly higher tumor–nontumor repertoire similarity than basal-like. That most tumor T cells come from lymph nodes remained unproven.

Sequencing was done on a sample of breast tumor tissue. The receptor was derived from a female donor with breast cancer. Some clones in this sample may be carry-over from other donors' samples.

The CDR3 here is CASSLPTGFGEKLFF. Written as DNA, the CDR3 is TGTGCCAGCAGCTTACCGACAGGGTTCGGTGAAAAACTGTTTTTT. The rearrangement joins TRBV7-9 to TRBJ1-4; 7 nucleotides align to TRBD1. The CDR3 covers 15 residues. Germline CDR1 is SEHNR and CDR2 is FQNEAQ (reference sequence). V dropped 2 bases and J dropped 7; count of bases not matched to a gene: 7.